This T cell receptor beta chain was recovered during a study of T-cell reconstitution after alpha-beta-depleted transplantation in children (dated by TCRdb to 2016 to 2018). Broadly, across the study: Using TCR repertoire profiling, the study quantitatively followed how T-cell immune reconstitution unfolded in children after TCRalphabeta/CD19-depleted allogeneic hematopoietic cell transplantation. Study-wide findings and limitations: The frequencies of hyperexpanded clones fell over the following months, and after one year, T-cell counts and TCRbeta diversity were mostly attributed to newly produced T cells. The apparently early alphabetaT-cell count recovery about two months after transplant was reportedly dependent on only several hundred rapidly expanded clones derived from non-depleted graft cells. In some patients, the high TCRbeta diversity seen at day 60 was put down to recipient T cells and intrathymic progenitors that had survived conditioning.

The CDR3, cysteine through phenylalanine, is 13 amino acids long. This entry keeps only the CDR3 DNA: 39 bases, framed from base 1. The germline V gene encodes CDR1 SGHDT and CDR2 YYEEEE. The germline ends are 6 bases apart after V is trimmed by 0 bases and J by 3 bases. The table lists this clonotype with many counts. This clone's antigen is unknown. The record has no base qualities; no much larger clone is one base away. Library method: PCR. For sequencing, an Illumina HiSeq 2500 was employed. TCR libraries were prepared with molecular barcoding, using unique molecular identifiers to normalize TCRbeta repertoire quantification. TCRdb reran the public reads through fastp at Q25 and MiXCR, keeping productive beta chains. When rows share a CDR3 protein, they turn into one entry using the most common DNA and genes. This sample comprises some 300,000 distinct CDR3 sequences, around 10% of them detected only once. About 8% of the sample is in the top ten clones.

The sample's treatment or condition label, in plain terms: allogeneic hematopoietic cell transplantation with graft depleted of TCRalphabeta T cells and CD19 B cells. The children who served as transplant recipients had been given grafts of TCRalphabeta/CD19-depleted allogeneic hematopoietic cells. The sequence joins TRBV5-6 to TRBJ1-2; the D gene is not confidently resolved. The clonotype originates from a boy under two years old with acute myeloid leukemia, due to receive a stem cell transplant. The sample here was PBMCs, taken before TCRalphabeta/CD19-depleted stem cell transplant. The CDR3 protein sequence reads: CASSLAPHYGYTF. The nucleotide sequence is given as TGTGCCAGCAGCTTGGCTCCTCACTATGGCTACACCTTC.